This record looks at one T cell receptor beta chain sequence and its context. The data belong to a study of blood T cell repertoires in COVID-19. Study-level background: Specimens from acute and convalescent COVID-19 originated in the United States, Italy and Spain.

Original processing methods: For nucleated cells, counts were estimated from reference gene primer amplification. Sequencing used immunoSEQ multiplex PCR; TCRdb keeps in-frame clones, though not all of them. That table is the source of V, J and clone size, and D and trimming were worked out from the DNA. The data hold fewer than 250,000 clones, with roughly 86% observed a single time. Germline V gives CDR1 LNHDA, CDR2 SQIVND (reference sequence). The CDR3 is 14 amino acids. Trimming pared 5 bases from V and 8 bases from J, leaving 15 bases between. The chain is built from TRBV19 and TRBJ1-4; D may be TRBD1 (5 bases). This receptor was identified in a woman in her 50s who had recovered from COVID-19. The sample was PBMCs or T cells enriched from blood (not recorded which). The DNA of the CDR3 is TGTGCCAGTAGTGTCCGGGACTTACGGGAAAAACTGTTTTTT. This sequence encodes CASSVRDLREKLFF. Drawing the rest from reference TRBV19 and TRBJ1-4, the complete variable domain is DGGITQSPKYLFRKEGQNVTLSCEQNLNHDAMYWYRQDPGQGLRLIYYSQIVNDFQKGDIAEGYSVSREKKESFPLTVTSAQKNPTAFYLCASSVRDLREKLFFGSGTQLSVL.